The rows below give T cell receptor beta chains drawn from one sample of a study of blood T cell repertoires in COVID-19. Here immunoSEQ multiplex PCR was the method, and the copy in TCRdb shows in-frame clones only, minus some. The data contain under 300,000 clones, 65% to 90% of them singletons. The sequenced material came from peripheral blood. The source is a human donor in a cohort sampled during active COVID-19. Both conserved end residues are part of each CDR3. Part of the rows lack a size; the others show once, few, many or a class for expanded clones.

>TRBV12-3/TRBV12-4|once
CASSIGGTGGYTF
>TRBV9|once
CASSERLAGNTGELFF
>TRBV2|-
CASRRTEHSGNTIYF
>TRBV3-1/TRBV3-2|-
CASSHSGGSTEAFF
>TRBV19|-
CASTPGAGYGGHYTGELFF
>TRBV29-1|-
CSVASGVGKNEQFF
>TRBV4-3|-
CASSQEPSGPSTDTQYF
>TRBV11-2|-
CASSSTGVNSPLHF
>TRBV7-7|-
CASSEQVMTGSGELFF
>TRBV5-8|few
CASSWGQGYGYTF
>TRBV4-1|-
CASSQDPTGGPYNEQFF
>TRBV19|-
CAIGEGGRRTDTQYF
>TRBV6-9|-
CPRWEGPGGFLAF
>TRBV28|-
CASSLGPLDTQYF
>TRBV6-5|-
CASRSSGGVTDTQYF
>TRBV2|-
CASNRQGLGNTEAFF
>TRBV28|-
CATWTSGIYEQYF
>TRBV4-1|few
CASSLQATGSQPQHF
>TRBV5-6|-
CASSSYGTGGEKLFF
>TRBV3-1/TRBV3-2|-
CAAKTGGDEQFF
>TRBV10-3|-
CAIGQQGKGEQYF
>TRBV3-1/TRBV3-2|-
CASSQVAGSNEQYF
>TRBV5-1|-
CASSPRDRGLDEQYF
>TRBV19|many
CASRSTDKNTGELFF
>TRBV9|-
CASSVEGQLAGGLGDTQYF
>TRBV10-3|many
CAIKGTSLAGGQQYF
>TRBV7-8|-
CASSETSGAYEQYF
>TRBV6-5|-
CATSGSERTEAFF
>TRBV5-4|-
CASSVDGEKLFF
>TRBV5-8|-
CASSSGQSGANVLTF
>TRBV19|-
CASTRSSQGEPQHF
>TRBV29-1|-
CSVDRDGVNTEAFF
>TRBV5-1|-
CASSFGRQGEKLFF
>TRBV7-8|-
CASSFNMGRAVRDTQYF
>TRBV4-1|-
CASSQAGTSGSGTDTQYF
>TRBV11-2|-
CASSPRGSSGGYEQYF
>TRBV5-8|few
CASSSGLAASYNEQFF
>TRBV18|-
CASSPGKYRDMNTEAFF
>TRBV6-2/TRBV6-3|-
CASSYLWRENTEAFF
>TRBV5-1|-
CASSLSLPPLGGYTF
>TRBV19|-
CASSSPGQWGYEQYF
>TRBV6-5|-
CASSYRDSRYNEQFF
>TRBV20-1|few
CSASGLAGAVFSHEQYF
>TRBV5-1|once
CASSLVVDSNYGYTF
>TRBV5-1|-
CASSPTGYTEAFF
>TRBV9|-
CASSVVRASGPKAQYF
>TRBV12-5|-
CASGLRRAGTNNEQFF
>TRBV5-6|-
CASSLTADTQYF
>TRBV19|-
CASSPGTGGSYEQYF